The 16 T cell receptor beta chains below were found in one sample sequenced in a study of PD-1 blockade in classical Hodgkin lymphoma. In every patient, relapse followed autologous stem cell transplantation, while exposure to brentuximab vedotin differed. Assay: immunoSEQ multiplex PCR; the TCRdb copy retains only in-frame clones and omits some. The sample lists over 10,000 clones, roughly 75% occurring once. Sequenced material: peripheral blood mononuclear cells (PBMCs), taken at baseline. Receptors originate from a human donor with classical Hodgkin lymphoma.

V usage is TRBV28 and J usage is TRBJ2-7, with 7 bases fitting TRBD1. The V gene's germline CDR1 is MDHEN and CDR2 SYDVKM. There are 14 residues in the CDR3. V was clipped by 4 bases and J by 3 bases; unmatched bases: 6. The CDR3 bases are TGTGCCAGCAGTTCGTTAAGGGGGCTCTACGAGCAGTACTTC. Protein: CASSSLRGLYEQYF. The variable domain in full, completed from reference TRBV28 and TRBJ2-7, reads DVKVTQSSRYLVKRTGEKVFLECVQDMDHENMFWYRQDPGLGLRLIYFSYDVKMKEKGDIPEGYSVSREKKERFSLILESASTNQTSMYLCASSSLRGLYEQYFGPGTRLTVT.

The rearrangement uses TRBV10-3 and TRBJ2-1; 10 bases fit TRBD2. The CDR3 contains 15 residues. V lost 6 bases to trimming and J lost 9 bases; unmatched junction nucleotides: 11. Germline V gene data show CDR1 as ENHRY and CDR2 as SYGVKD. The CDR3 nucleotides are TGTGCCATCAGAGCCTCAGCGGGGGGGCCGGCTGAGCAGTTCTTC. It is translated as CAIRASAGGPAEQFF.

This chain uses TRBV5-1 with TRBJ2-2, with 7 bases that match TRBD2. CDR1 is SGHRS and CDR2 is YFSETQ in the germline V gene. The CDR3 consists of 13 residues. Germline trimming cut 7 bases from V and 3 bases from J; bases unmatched to any gene: 3. CDR3 residues: CASGGGYTGELFF. The DNA for the CDR3 is TGCGCCAGCGGCGGGGGATACACCGGGGAGCTGTTTTTT. The full variable domain, completed using reference TRBV5-1 and TRBJ2-2, is KAGVTQTPRYLIKTRGQQVTLSCSPISGHRSVSWYQQTPGQGLQFLFEYFSETQRNKGNFPGRFSGRQFSNSRSEMNVSTLELGDSALYLCASGGGYTGELFFGEGSRLTVL.

The V and J genes are TRBV7-2 and TRBJ1-2; tentatively, D is TRBD1 (5 bases). Trimming removed 3 bases at V and 8 bases at J, with 16 bases between. There are 14 residues in the CDR3. Germline values: CDR1 SGHTA, CDR2 FQGNSA. CDR3 DNA sequence: TGTGCCAGCAGCTTTGCCAGGCAACGGGGGGGCTACACCTTC. Its protein is CASSFARQRGGYTF.

This sequence joins TRBV7-2 and TRBJ2-1; no clear D gene. The CDR3 contains 15 residues. The germline V gene has CDR1 SGHTA and CDR2 FQGNSA. The V gene lost 1 base and the J gene lost 2 bases, with 9 bases spanning the gap. The chain's CDR3 is CASSLGPETYNEQFF. CDR3 DNA sequence: TGTGCCAGCAGCTTAGGGCCGGAAACCTACAATGAGCAGTTCTTC.

This chain links TRBV7-2 with TRBJ2-1; D is ambiguous. The CDR3 extends over 16 amino acids. V was cut by 4 bases and J by 3 bases, with 16 bases left in between. Germline V gene lookup returns CDR1 SGHTA and CDR2 FQGNSA. The CDR3 DNA follows: TGTGCCAGCAGCTCAGGACGGCGCCAAGGCTACAATGAGCAGTTCTTC. As protein: CASSSGRRQGYNEQFF. Filled out from reference TRBV7-2 and TRBJ2-1, the complete variable domain reads GAGVSQSPSNKVTEKGKDVELRCDPISGHTALYWYRQSLGQGLEFLIYFQGNSAPDKSGLPSDRFSAERTGGSVSTLTIQRTQQEDSAVYLCASSSGRRQGYNEQFFGPGTRLTVL.

The chain recombines TRBV6-5 with TRBJ1-1; D remains unclear. Germline CDR1 is MNHEY and CDR2 is SVGAGI. There are 11 residues in the CDR3. Trimming stripped 0 bases from V and 8 bases from J, with 4 bases between. Written as DNA, the CDR3 is TGTGCCAGCAGTTACTCGATGGAAGCTTTCTTT. It translates to CASSYSMEAFF.

V gene TRBV10-3 combines with J gene TRBJ1-5, with D possibly TRBD1 on 5 matching bases. This CDR3 spans 14 amino acids. Germline CDR1 ENHRY, CDR2 SYGVKD. V shed 5 bases and J shed 2 bases, with 10 bases lying between them. This CDR3 is CAISSQGGNQPQHF. The CDR3 DNA reads as TGTGCCATCAGTTCTCAGGGAGGCAATCAGCCCCAGCATTTT.

CDR3 bases: TGTGCCAGCAGGGTGTTAGGGATAGGGTCACCCCTCCACTTT. This gives the protein CASRVLGIGSPLHF. The chain is built from TRBV2 and TRBJ1-6, with D hard to call. V was shortened by 6 bases and J by 10 bases, with 16 bases between the two germline ends. The CDR3 is made up of 14 amino acids. Germline V gives CDR1 SNHLY, CDR2 FYNNEI. Complete variable domain (other parts from reference TRBV2 and TRBJ1-6): EPEVTQTPSHQVTQMGQEVILRCVPISNHLYFYWYRQILGQKVEFLVSFYNNEISEKSEIFDDQFSVERPDGSNFTLKIRSTKLEDSAMYFCASRVLGIGSPLHFGNGTRLTVT.

V usage is TRBV5-1 and J usage is TRBJ1-5; TRBD1 is a possible D gene (5 bases). Germline V gene data show CDR1 as SGHRS and CDR2 as YFSETQ. This CDR3 has 14 amino acids. V lost 4 bases, J lost 4 bases, and 12 bases lay in between. The CDR3 here is CASSPQGVNQPQHF. DNA of the CDR3: TGCGCCAGCAGCCCCCAAGGGGTTAATCAGCCCCAGCATTTT.

V gene TRBV7-9 combines with J gene TRBJ2-2; tentatively, D is TRBD1 (6 bases). The CDR3 has 16 amino acids. The V gene's germline CDR1 is SEHNR and CDR2 FQNEAQ (reference sequence). V was pared by 2 bases and J by 2 bases, with 12 bases between. The CDR3 loop reads CASSLLQGRNTGELFF. The CDR3 DNA is TGTGCCAGCAGCTTACTTCAGGGGCGCAACACCGGGGAGCTGTTTTTT.

This chain links TRBV4-3 with TRBJ2-7, with D hard to call. The CDR3 consists of 13 residues. CDR1 LGHNA and CDR2 YSLEER come from the germline V gene. The V end lost 0 bases, the J end lost 8 bases, and 11 bases lay between the germline ends. The CDR3 spells CASSQDYGGQQYF. CDR3 bases: TGCGCCAGCAGCCAAGATTACGGTGGGCAGCAGTACTTC.

The genes are TRBV6-5 and TRBJ2-7; perhaps TRBD1 as D (6 bases). The CDR3 covers 14 residues. Trimming removed 5 bases at V and 3 bases at J, with 14 bases between. Germline-derived CDR1 and CDR2 are MNHEY and SVGAGI. The CDR3 is CASSEPGHLYEQYF. The DNA for the CDR3 is TGTGCCAGCAGTGAACCGGGACACCTCTACGAGCAGTACTTC.

V is TRBV5-8 and J is TRBJ2-2; no firm D call. The CDR3 sequence is 15 residues long. The V gene lost 5 bases and the J gene lost 9 bases, with 20 bases spanning the gap. Per germline, CDR1 SGHTS and CDR2 YDEGEE. CDR3 in DNA: TGTGCCAGCAGACCCCCCGGGCCACATAACCGGGAGCTGTTTTTT. It specifies CASRPPGPHNRELFF.

This clone showed up just once. The J gene is TRBJ2-1, the V gene TRBV6-5, with TRBD2 matching over 8 bases. The V gene's germline CDR1 is MNHEY and CDR2 SVGAGI. The V segment lost 2 bases and the J segment 3 bases; nucleotides outside the gene matches: 0. The CDR3 extends over 14 amino acids. The CDR3 loop reads CASSYSGGYNEQFF. The CDR3 DNA is TGTGCCAGCAGTTACAGCGGGGGCTACAATGAGCAGTTCTTC.

The V and J genes are TRBV18 and TRBJ2-7; 8 bases are a match to TRBD1. Germline lookup yields CDR1 KGHSH and CDR2 LQKENI. The CDR3 is 14 amino acids. The trim removed 1 base at V and 6 bases at J, leaving 5 bases unmatched. CDR3: CASSPLNTGGEQYF. The CDR3 nucleotides read TGTGCCAGCTCACCACTTAATACAGGGGGCGAGCAGTACTTC.